Listed below are T cell receptor beta chains from one sample, sequenced in a study of T cell repertoires in cytomegalovirus infection. Their recognized antigens are unknown. TCRdb reprocessed the reads via MiXCR and lists one record per CDR3 protein. This sample has some 920,000 distinct CDR3 sequences, with approximately 30% found just once. This specimen was cultured CD8+ T cells from PBMCs, taken from culture after CMV antigen stimulation. The receptors originated from a human donor in good health (CMV status not recorded). Some clones in this sample may be carry-over from other donors' samples. The CDR3 runs from the conserved cysteine through the conserved F or W. Expanded clones get a size class; other rows say once, few or many, or leave the size out.

size: -
J: TRBJ1-1
V: TRBV12-3/TRBV12-4
CDR3: CANSQGRTTEAFF

size: -
J: TRBJ1-2
V: TRBV11-2
CDR3: CASSLDGRYGYTF

size: few
J: TRBJ1-2
V: TRBV4-3
CDR3: CASSQDRRGLGGYTF

size: -
J: TRBJ2-3
V: TRBV7-9
CDR3: CASSLSLRTTSGLTDTQYF

size: few
J: TRBJ1-2
V: TRBV7-9
CDR3: CASSSAPTGFGYTF

size: few
J: TRBJ2-3
V: TRBV2
CDR3: CASTPEGTDTQYF

size: -
J: TRBJ2-7
V: TRBV3-1
CDR3: CASSQGWDRGRGVRSYEQYF

size: -
J: TRBJ1-6
V: TRBV28
CDR3: CASREHELRSSYNSPLHF

size: -
J: TRBJ2-3
V: TRBV10-3
CDR3: CAISESPGRSSSTDTQYF

size: -
J: TRBJ1-6
V: TRBV20-1
CDR3: CSARDGLGGIPLHF

size: many
J: TRBJ2-1
V: TRBV2
CDR3: CASSDGGNEQFF

size: -
J: TRBJ2-3
V: TRBV3-1
CDR3: CASSQDFVPSGGEGTQYF

size: -
J: TRBJ1-2
V: TRBV7-3
CDR3: CASSSGGGSGYTF

size: -
J: TRBJ1-5
V: TRBV4-1
CDR3: CASSQDPRNTQPQHF

size: -
J: TRBJ2-7
V: TRBV20-1
CDR3: CSARVRQGYEQYF

size: few
J: TRBJ2-1
V: TRBV7-6
CDR3: CASSLELAGGIFYNEQFF

size: -
J: TRBJ2-3
V: TRBV7-9
CDR3: CASSSDPLGADTQYF

size: many
J: TRBJ2-3
V: TRBV6-1
CDR3: CASSEKDGTSGAPWMDTQYF

size: -
J: TRBJ1-1
V: TRBV4-1
CDR3: CASSQDRGRTTEAFF

size: -
J: TRBJ1-4
V: TRBV19
CDR3: CASSMPRDWEKLFF

size: -
J: TRBJ2-1
V: TRBV18
CDR3: CASSPLRTGKDEQFF

size: -
J: TRBJ2-1
V: TRBV23-1
CDR3: CASSQSNEGYNEQFF

size: -
J: TRBJ2-3
V: TRBV13
CDR3: CASSLLATYTDTQYF

size: few
J: TRBJ1-6
V: TRBV15
CDR3: CATSIGGSSYNSPLHF

size: -
J: TRBJ2-1
V: TRBV4-3
CDR3: CASSQDVAEISYNEQFF

size: -
J: TRBJ2-1
V: TRBV12-5
CDR3: CASGFSSSKSNEQFF

size: -
J: TRBJ1-1
V: TRBV19
CDR3: CASSIVATEAFF

size: many
J: TRBJ1-4
V: TRBV7-6
CDR3: CASSLFEDEKLFF

size: few
J: TRBJ2-7
V: TRBV5-6
CDR3: CASSLSTGNTYEQYF

size: -
J: TRBJ2-1
V: TRBV10-3
CDR3: CAISELGTSGVGGEQFF

size: -
J: TRBJ2-3
V: TRBV9
CDR3: CASSPPSGADTDTQYF

size: -
J: TRBJ1-1
V: TRBV5-6
CDR3: CASSGGVGAFF

size: -
J: TRBJ2-1
V: TRBV29-1
CDR3: CSVEDGDSHNEQFF

size: few
J: TRBJ2-1
V: TRBV7-6
CDR3: CASSLDTVEQFF

size: -
J: TRBJ2-6
V: TRBV4-1
CDR3: CASSQRAGDTFTSGANVLTF

size: -
J: TRBJ2-7
V: TRBV25-1
CDR3: CASGTGALKEQYF

size: few
J: TRBJ2-7
V: TRBV4-1
CDR3: CASSQEGTYEQYF

size: -
J: TRBJ1-1
V: TRBV19
CDR3: CASSWDRRTEAFF

size: -
J: TRBJ1-1
V: TRBV2
CDR3: CASAEETEAFF

size: -
J: TRBJ2-5
V: TRBV5-6
CDR3: CASSDGLGKTQYF

size: -
J: TRBJ2-5
V: TRBV13
CDR3: CASSLGPKRGGRETQYF

size: -
J: TRBJ1-1
V: TRBV6-5
CDR3: CASSRHHRDTEAFF

size: -
J: TRBJ1-1
V: TRBV6-1
CDR3: CASRRQGMDTEAFF

size: few
J: TRBJ1-4
V: TRBV12-3/TRBV12-4
CDR3: CASSPEGRASEKLFF

size: -
J: TRBJ1-5
V: TRBV4-1
CDR3: CASSQVERQDQPQHF

size: -
J: TRBJ2-1
V: TRBV18
CDR3: CASSPPGDRGLYNEQFF

size: -
J: TRBJ2-2
V: TRBV7-6
CDR3: CASSLDDIGTANTGELFF

size: few
J: TRBJ1-5
V: TRBV6-6
CDR3: CASIGGGQPQHF

size: few
J: TRBJ1-5
V: TRBV6-5
CDR3: CASSRFGNQPQHF

size: few
J: TRBJ1-4
V: TRBV28
CDR3: CASSFRDRSNEKLFF

size: many
J: TRBJ2-3
V: TRBV12-3/TRBV12-4
CDR3: CASSLGGATDTQYF

size: few
J: TRBJ1-3
V: TRBV28
CDR3: CASSFRPGDTIYF